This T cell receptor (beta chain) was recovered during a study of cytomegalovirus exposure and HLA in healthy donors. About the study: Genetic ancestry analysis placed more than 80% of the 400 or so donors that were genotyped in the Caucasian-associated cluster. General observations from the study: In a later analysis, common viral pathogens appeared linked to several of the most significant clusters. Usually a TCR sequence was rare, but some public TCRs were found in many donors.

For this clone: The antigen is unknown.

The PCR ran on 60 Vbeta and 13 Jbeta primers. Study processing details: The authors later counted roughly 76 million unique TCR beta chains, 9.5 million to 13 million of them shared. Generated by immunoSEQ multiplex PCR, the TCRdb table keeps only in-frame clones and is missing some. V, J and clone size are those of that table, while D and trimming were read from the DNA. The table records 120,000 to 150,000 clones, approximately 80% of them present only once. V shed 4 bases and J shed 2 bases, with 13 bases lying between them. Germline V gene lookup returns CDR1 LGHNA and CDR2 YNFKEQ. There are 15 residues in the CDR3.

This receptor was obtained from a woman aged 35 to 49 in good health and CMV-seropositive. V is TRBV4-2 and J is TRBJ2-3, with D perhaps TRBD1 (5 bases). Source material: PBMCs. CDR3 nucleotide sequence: TGTGCCAGCAGCCGAGCCACAGGAAACACAGATACGCAGTATTTT. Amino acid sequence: CASSRATGNTDTQYF.